This TCR beta chain is drawn from a study of OX40 agonist ivuxolimab in advanced cancers. Background on the study: The patients received agonistic anti-OX40 (CD134) antibody ivuxolimab. Averaging approximately 60 years in age, with a range of roughly 23 to 80, the cohort was about 86% male. Findings and limits, study-wide: CD8+ T cells averaged more expanded clones than CD4+.

Deletions cut 4 bases from V and 0 bases from J, with 13 bases between. This CDR3 comprises 16 residues. CDR1 and CDR2 from the germline V gene are SGHDT and YYEEEE. About this clone itself: Its target is unknown.

Data came from immunoSEQ multiplex PCR; TCRdb stores just in-frame clones and leaves some out. The table records approximately 86,000 clones, 92% of them present only once. The chain uses TRBV5-6 and TRBJ1-4; TRBD1 is a possible D gene (5 bases). The specimen comprised CD4+ or CD8+ T cells sorted from blood, sampled in a trial of the OX40 agonist ivuxolimab. The receptor's source is an adult with an advanced solid tumor such as melanoma, head and neck, liver or kidney cancer. The CDR3 sequence is CASSVPGRSTNEKLFF. CDR3 in DNA: TGTGCCAGCAGCGTCCCGGGACGGTCAACTAATGAAAAACTGTTTTTT.